These 29 T cell receptor beta chains were sequenced from one sample in a study of cytomegalovirus exposure and HLA in healthy donors. Researchers ran the PCR with 60 Vbeta and 13 Jbeta primers. The protocol was immunoSEQ multiplex PCR, while the TCRdb copy is restricted to in-frame clones and leaves out a portion. The data show some 200,000 clones, approximately 84% seen once. The specimen sequenced was PBMCs. These receptors originate from a middle-aged woman in good health and CMV-seronegative.

The rearrangement joins TRBV9 to TRBJ2-7; 12 positions match TRBD1. V shed 7 bases and J 5 bases; nucleotides not matched to a gene: 1. The CDR3 is 12 amino acids. CDR1 and CDR2 (germline): SGDLS, YYNGEE. CDR3 region: CASGTGGHEQYF. CDR3 DNA: TGTGCCAGCGGGACAGGGGGCCACGAGCAGTACTTC. Full variable domain (missing parts from reference TRBV9 and TRBJ2-7): DSGVTQTPKHLITATGQRVTLRCSPRSGDLSVYWYQQSLDQGLQFLIQYYNGEERAKGNILERFSAQQFPDLHSELNLSSLELGDSALYFCASGTGGHEQYFGPGTRLTVT.

This clone was observed once. V usage is TRBV18 and J usage is TRBJ1-5; D unclear. The CDR3 consists of 15 residues. Trimming stripped 4 bases from V and 0 bases from J, with 10 bases between. CDR1 and CDR2 from the germline V gene are KGHSH and LQKENI. The CDR3 DNA follows: TGTGCCAGCTCACGAAACGCGAATAGCAATCAGCCCCAGCATTTT. The encoded protein is CASSRNANSNQPQHF.

V usage is TRBV18 and J usage is TRBJ1-1; weak D call: TRBD1 (5 bases). Trimming shortened V by 2 bases and J by 6 bases, and 13 bases separated the two germline ends. This CDR3 comprises 14 residues. Germline V gene lookup returns CDR1 KGHSH and CDR2 LQKENI. CDR3 sequence: CASSPSGGVAEAFF. CDR3 nucleotides: TGTGCCAGCTCACCATCGGGGGGGGTCGCTGAAGCTTTCTTT.

The gene calls are TRBV15 and TRBJ1-4, with D possibly matching TRBD1 (6 bases). The CDR3 is made up of 16 amino acids. V was pared by 0 bases and J by 6 bases, with 14 bases between. Germline CDR1 and CDR2: LNHNV and YYDKDF (reference sequence). The CDR3 nucleotides read TGTGCCACCAGCAGAGAACGAAGGGGACAAGATGAAAAACTGTTTTTT. Translated, it gives CATSRERRGQDEKLFF.

The chain recombines TRBV4-2 with TRBJ1-5; D unresolved. Trimming shortened V by 3 bases and J by 1 base, and 19 bases separated the two germline ends. CDR3 length: 18 amino acids. CDR1 and CDR2 (germline): LGHNA, YNFKEQ. CDR3 bases: TGTGCCAGCAGCCAGCCGGTAACCGGGAGCCAAAGCAATCAGCCCCAGCATTTT. Protein sequence: CASSQPVTGSQSNQPQHF.

The V and J genes are TRBV7-9 and TRBJ2-3; a possible D gene is TRBD1 (6 bases). From germline, CDR1 is SEHNR and CDR2 FQNEAQ (reference sequence). Trimming took off 5 bases at V and 4 bases at J, with 19 bases between the two ends. The CDR3 covers 16 residues. CDR3: CASSTATGIWADTQYF. The CDR3 nucleotides read TGTGCCAGCAGCACGGCTACAGGGATTTGGGCAGATACGCAGTATTTT. Full variable domain (missing parts from reference TRBV7-9 and TRBJ2-3): DTGVSQNPRHKITKRGQNVTFRCDPISEHNRLYWYRQTLGQGPEFLTYFQNEAQLEKSRLLSDRFSAERPKGSFSTLEIQRTEQGDSAMYLCASSTATGIWADTQYFGPGTRLTVL.

In this sample, this clone turned up a few times. The chain is built from TRBV5-1 and TRBJ1-4; 9 nucleotides match TRBD1. The germline gives CDR1 SGHRS, CDR2 YFSETQ. The CDR3 covers 14 residues. V was clipped by 4 bases and J by 3 bases; unmatched bases: 1. CDR3 DNA: TGCGCCAGCAGCGGGGACAGGGCTAATGAAAAACTGTTTTTT. This gives the protein CASSGDRANEKLFF.

The rearrangement uses TRBV7-6 and TRBJ1-6, with 10 bases matching TRBD1. The germline V gene has CDR1 SGHVS and CDR2 FNYEAQ. V shed 4 bases, J shed 8 bases, and the junction held 5 bases outside the gene matches. The CDR3 covers 15 residues. In DNA form, the CDR3 reads TGTGCCAGCAGCTCACGGACAGGGGGTGATTCACCCCTCCACTTT. Protein: CASSSRTGGDSPLHF.

The CDR3 DNA reads as TGTGCCAGTAGTATTTCAGGGACCGGGGAGCTGTTTTTT. Its translation: CASSISGTGELFF. The V and J genes are TRBV19 and TRBJ2-2; maybe TRBD1 (5 bases). The CDR3 totals 13 residues. The germline CDR1 and CDR2 sequences are LNHDA and SQIVND (reference sequence). With 3 bases removed from V and 5 bases from J, the gap between germline ends came to 7 bases.

The J gene is TRBJ1-5, the V gene TRBV4-1; 9 nucleotides align to TRBD1. Trimming took 3 bases from V and 4 from J; bases not matched to a gene: 4. CDR1 is MGHRA, CDR2 YSYEKL, per germline. The CDR3 is 15 residues long. The CDR3 DNA reads as TGCGCCAGCAGCCAGCCGACAGGGGGGAATCAGCCCCAGCATTTT. This encodes CASSQPTGGNQPQHF.

The chain couples TRBV11-2 to TRBJ2-1; 7 positions match TRBD2. The trim removed 4 bases at V and 5 bases at J, leaving 11 bases unmatched. The germline gives CDR1 SGHAT, CDR2 FQNNGV. The length of the CDR3 is 16 residues. The CDR3 coding sequence is TGTGCCAGCAGCTCTCTCGGGGAGGGAAGGAACAATGAGCAGTTCTTC. Translating gives CASSSLGEGRNNEQFF.

The chain joins TRBV27 to TRBJ1-1; 8 bases agree with TRBD1. Germline V gives CDR1 MNHEY, CDR2 SMNVEV (reference sequence). V was clipped by 5 bases and J by 10 bases; unmatched bases: 9. The CDR3 spans 13 residues. The CDR3 sequence: CASSPGQVYVAFF. CDR3 sequence (DNA): TGTGCCAGCAGTCCGGGACAGGTCTATGTAGCTTTCTTT.

This clone has more than one count but fewer than ten. This chain joins TRBV19 and TRBJ2-7; 12 bases are shared with TRBD2. CDR3 length: 15 amino acids. With V trimmed by 5 bases and J by 2 bases, 4 bases remained unmatched. CDR1 is LNHDA, CDR2 SQIVND, per germline (reference sequence). As DNA, the CDR3 is TGTGCCAGTAGTTCGCTAGCGGGGGGGACCTACGAGCAGTACTTC. It codes for CASSSLAGGTYEQYF.

The chain employs TRBV10-3 and TRBJ2-5; 9 positions agree with TRBD1. The V and J ends lost 5 bases and 1 base, in that order; junction bases with no gene match: 8. The length of the CDR3 is 16 residues. The germline V gene encodes CDR1 ENHRY and CDR2 SYGVKD. Here the CDR3 reads CAISTGTGLSQETQYF. Written as DNA, the CDR3 is TGTGCCATCAGTACCGGGACAGGGCTATCCCAAGAGACCCAGTACTTC.

The chain uses TRBV7-3 and TRBJ1-2, with a possible D match to TRBD1 (5 bases). The germline CDR1 and CDR2 sequences are SGHTA and FQGTGA. Trimming took off 1 base at V and 6 bases at J, with 9 bases between the two ends. The CDR3 spans 13 residues. The CDR3 is CASSLMQGHGYTF. CDR3 coding DNA: TGTGCCAGCAGCTTAATGCAGGGCCATGGCTACACCTTC.

This clone was seen just once. The chain employs TRBV28 and TRBJ2-5; D perhaps matches TRBD2 (5 bases). Germline lookup yields CDR1 MDHEN and CDR2 SYDVKM. Trimming left V 2 bases short and J 5 bases short, with 12 bases between. The CDR3 consists of 14 residues. This chain's CDR3 is CASSLSGGVETQYF. The CDR3, as DNA: TGTGCCAGCAGTTTAAGTGGAGGAGTGGAGACCCAGTACTTC.

CDR3 nucleotide sequence: TGTGCCAGCAGCTTCGGTCTCTATGGCTACACCTTC. Protein product: CASSFGLYGYTF. The chain employs TRBV7-2 and TRBJ1-2; no definite D call. Trimming removed 3 bases from V and 4 bases from J, with 6 bases in between. The CDR3 has 12 residues. The germline V gene encodes CDR1 SGHTA and CDR2 FQGNSA. The full variable domain, in which reference TRBV7-2 and TRBJ1-2 provide the parts outside the CDR3, is GAGVSQSPSNKVTEKGKDVELRCDPISGHTALYWYRQSLGQGLEFLIYFQGNSAPDKSGLPSDRFSAERTGGSVSTLTIQRTQQEDSAVYLCASSFGLYGYTFGSGTRLTVV.

The chain is built from TRBV30 and TRBJ2-1, with 10 bases matching TRBD1. The germline V gene encodes CDR1 GTSNPN and CDR2 SVGIG (reference sequence). This CDR3 comprises 14 residues. After removal of 2 bases from V and 7 bases from J, the junction contained 5 bases not matched to a gene. This chain's CDR3 is CAWSMGTGENEQFF. CDR3 coding DNA: TGTGCCTGGAGTATGGGGACAGGGGAGAATGAGCAGTTCTTC.

The chain joins TRBV28 to TRBJ1-4; D is perhaps TRBD1 (6 bases). V lost 3 bases to trimming and J lost 14 bases, with 19 bases between them. This CDR3 comprises 14 residues. Germline CDR1 is MDHEN and CDR2 is SYDVKM. The CDR3 DNA is TGTGCCAGCAGTTTCCCCGACAGGACCAAAGATCTGTTTTTT. Its protein product is CASSFPDRTKDLFF. Complete variable domain (other parts from reference TRBV28 and TRBJ1-4): DVKVTQSSRYLVKRTGEKVFLECVQDMDHENMFWYRQDPGLGLRLIYFSYDVKMKEKGDIPEGYSVSREKKERFSLILESASTNQTSMYLCASSFPDRTKDLFFGSGTQLSVL.

V is TRBV7-8 and J is TRBJ1-1; D remains ambiguous. Trimming left V 4 bases short and J 1 base short, with 13 bases between. CDR3 size: 15 residues. CDR1 is SGHVS, CDR2 FQNEAQ, per germline. CDR3 loop: CASSSYRGGNTEAFF. CDR3 bases: TGTGCCAGCAGCTCGTACCGAGGTGGGAACACTGAAGCTTTCTTT. The variable domain in full, with the rest retrieved from reference TRBV7-8 and TRBJ1-1, is GAGVSQSPRYKVAKRGQDVALRCDPISGHVSLFWYQQALGQGPEFLTYFQNEAQLDKSGLPSDRFFAERPEGSVSTLKIQRTQQEDSAVYLCASSSYRGGNTEAFFGQGTRLTVV.

This sequence joins TRBV2 and TRBJ2-4; maybe TRBD1 (5 bases). CDR1 is SNHLY and CDR2 is FYNNEI in the germline V gene. The CDR3 loop spans 14 amino acids. V lost 6 bases to trimming and J lost 0 bases, with 9 bases between them. The CDR3 sequence is CASRGVLAKNIQYF. The CDR3 bases are TGTGCCAGCAGAGGGGTCCTAGCCAAAAACATTCAGTACTTC.

The chain carries TRBV4-1 and TRBJ1-5, with TRBD1 as a possible D gene (5 bases). Germline CDR1 MGHRA, CDR2 YSYEKL. With 0 bases removed from V and 5 bases from J, the gap between germline ends came to 11 bases. The CDR3 extends over 15 amino acids. CDR3: CASSQESGEDQPQHF. The CDR3 nucleotides read TGCGCCAGCAGCCAAGAGTCGGGGGAGGATCAGCCCCAGCATTTT.

The gene calls are TRBV5-4 and TRBJ2-3, with TRBD2 identical over 8 bases. Per the germline V gene, CDR1 is SGHNT and CDR2 is YYREEE (reference sequence). The trim removed 0 bases at V and 5 bases at J, leaving 11 bases unmatched. The CDR3 runs 17 residues. The CDR3 DNA follows: TGTGCCAGCAGCTTGGCCTATGGCGGGGGGTGGGAAGATACGCAGTATTTT. Amino acid sequence: CASSLAYGGGWEDTQYF.

The chain uses TRBV5-1 and TRBJ1-1; no clear D gene. This CDR3 spans 15 amino acids. Looked up from germline, CDR1 is SGHRS and CDR2 is YFSETQ. The V and J ends lost 6 bases and 0 bases respectively, with 15 bases between them. The CDR3 region is CASTLMGGLNTEAFF. The CDR3 nucleotides are TGCGCCAGCACTCTTATGGGAGGGTTGAACACTGAAGCTTTCTTT.

CDR3 region: CASSQVGRVSGNTIYF. The CDR3 DNA is TGTGCCAGCAGCCAAGTTGGCAGGGTCTCTGGAAACACCATATATTTT. The chain links TRBV14 to TRBJ1-3; a weak D match, TRBD1 (5 bases). V lost 1 base, J lost 0 bases, and 10 bases lay in between. Germline V gene lookup returns CDR1 SGHDN and CDR2 FVKESK. The CDR3 consists of 16 residues. Using reference TRBV14 and TRBJ1-3 for the parts outside the CDR3, the full variable domain is EAGVTQFPSHSVIEKGQTVTLRCDPISGHDNLYWYRRVMGKEIKFLLHFVKESKQDESGMPNNRFLAERTGGTYSTLKVQPAELEDSGVYFCASSQVGRVSGNTIYFGEGSWLTVV.

The V and J genes are TRBV9 and TRBJ2-3, with 8 nucleotides matching TRBD1. The CDR3 loop spans 17 amino acids. The V segment lost 4 bases and the J segment 4 bases; nucleotides outside the gene matches: 14. Per the germline V gene, CDR1 is SGDLS and CDR2 is YYNGEE. The CDR3 loop is CASSPFRQGRVADTQYF. The CDR3 coding sequence is TGTGCCAGCAGCCCCTTTCGACAGGGGAGAGTCGCAGATACGCAGTATTTT.

This clone was recorded a few times. Other DNA sequences in this sample translate to the same CDR3. V gene TRBV6-5 combines with J gene TRBJ1-5; D is ambiguous. The CDR3 covers 14 residues. The V end was cut by 0 bases, the J end by 2 bases, with 5 bases between. In germline, CDR1 is MNHEY, CDR2 SVGAGI. In DNA, the CDR3 is TGTGCCAGCAGTTACTCCGGAGGCAATCAGCCCCAGCATTTT. Amino acids: CASSYSGGNQPQHF.

This chain joins TRBV19 and TRBJ2-2; 14 positions agree with TRBD2. The CDR3 runs 16 residues. CDR1 LNHDA and CDR2 SQIVND come from the germline V gene (reference sequence). The V gene end was trimmed by 3 bases and the J gene end by 4 bases; junction bases not matched to a gene: 1. The chain's CDR3 is CASSIGLAGGTGELFF. The CDR3 DNA is TGTGCCAGTAGTATCGGACTAGCGGGGGGCACCGGGGAGCTGTTTTTT.

As DNA, the CDR3 is TGCAGCGTTCAAGGGGGCGGGGGGGACGCTAAGCAGTATTTT. It yields the protein CSVQGGGGDAKQYF. This sequence joins TRBV29-1 and TRBJ2-3; 9 bases are shared with TRBD2. Germline V gene sequence: CDR1 SQVTM, CDR2 ANQGSEA. V lost 5 bases and J lost 11; bases outside the gene matches: 14. The CDR3 loop spans 14 amino acids.